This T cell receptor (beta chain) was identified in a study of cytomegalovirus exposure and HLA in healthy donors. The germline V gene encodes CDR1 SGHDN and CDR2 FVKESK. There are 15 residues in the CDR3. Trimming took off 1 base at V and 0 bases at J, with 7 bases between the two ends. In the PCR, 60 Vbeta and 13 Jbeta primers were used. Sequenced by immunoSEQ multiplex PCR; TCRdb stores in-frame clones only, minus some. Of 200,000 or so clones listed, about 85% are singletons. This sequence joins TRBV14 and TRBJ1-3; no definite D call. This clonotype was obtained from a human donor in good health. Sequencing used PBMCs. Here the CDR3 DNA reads TGTGCCAGCAGCCAAGGTACAAGCTCTGGAAACACCATATATTTT. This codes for CASSQGTSSGNTIYF.